These 4 T cell receptor beta chains were all obtained from the same sample, sequenced in a study of T cell responses to AZD1222 COVID-19 vaccine. Using immunoSEQ multiplex PCR, the repertoire was profiled, and TCRdb retains in-frame clones only, with some absent. The profile shows 120,000 or so clones, about 90% of them singletons. Here the sequenced sample was peripheral blood, taken on day 0 of MenACWY control vaccination. These receptors were taken from an adult in good health.

The CDR3 region is CASSIPYTEAFF. In DNA form, the CDR3 reads TGTGCCAGCAGCATCCCCTACACTGAAGCTTTCTTT. The chain combines TRBV28 with TRBJ1-1; D remains unclear. This CDR3 spans 12 amino acids. Germline V gives CDR1 MDHEN, CDR2 SYDVKM. V was shortened by 6 bases and J by 3 bases, with 8 bases between the two germline ends. Full variable domain (outside the CDR3, taken from reference TRBV28 and TRBJ1-1): DVKVTQSSRYLVKRTGEKVFLECVQDMDHENMFWYRQDPGLGLRLIYFSYDVKMKEKGDIPEGYSVSREKKERFSLILESASTNQTSMYLCASSIPYTEAFFGQGTRLTVV.

The rearrangement links TRBV24-1 to TRBJ2-3, with D unresolved. V was shortened by 5 bases and J by 2 bases, with 7 bases between the two germline ends. The CDR3 contains 13 residues. Germline V CDR1 and CDR2: KGHDR, SFDVKD. This CDR3 is CATSGLLTDTQYF. CDR3 bases: TGTGCCACCAGTGGCCTGCTCACAGATACGCAGTATTTT.

The chain combines TRBV13 with TRBJ2-7; perhaps TRBD2 as D (5 bases). CDR1 is PRHDT, CDR2 FYEKMQ, per germline (reference sequence). CDR3 length: 15 residues. The V and J ends lost 6 bases and 6 bases respectively, with 21 bases between them. The CDR3 loop reads CASSSNGRAPGEQYF. In DNA form, the CDR3 reads TGTGCCAGCAGTTCGAATGGGAGAGCACCAGGCGAGCAGTACTTC.

CDR3 in amino acids: CASSLVESSGRALDYEQYF. CDR3 DNA sequence: TGCGCCAGCAGCTTGGTAGAGTCTAGCGGGAGGGCCTTGGACTACGAGCAGTACTTC. The rearrangement uses TRBV5-1 and TRBJ2-7, with 12 nucleotides matching TRBD2. V shed 0 bases, J shed 3 bases, and the junction held 13 bases outside the gene matches. This CDR3 contains 19 residues. Germline CDR1 is SGHRS and CDR2 is YFSETQ.